The 24 T cell receptor beta chains listed next were all sequenced from one sample in a study of cytomegalovirus exposure and HLA in healthy donors. Produced via immunoSEQ multiplex PCR; TCRdb's table is partial and in-frame only. The sample records more than 55,000 clones, 89% being singletons. Input material: PBMCs. These receptors were taken from a woman younger than 35 in good health and CMV-seronegative.

J is TRBJ1-2 and V is TRBV11-2; D is uncertain. The CDR3 is 14 residues long. The V gene's germline CDR1 is SGHAT and CDR2 FQNNGV. The ends were cut back, 0 bases at V and 4 bases at J, with 9 bases in the middle. The DNA for the CDR3 is TGTGCCAGCAGCTTAGAATTTAACAGCTATGGCTACACCTTC. Translating gives CASSLEFNSYGYTF.

V and J are TRBV7-9 and TRBJ1-1; 7 bases align to TRBD1. Losses at the gene ends were 3 bases for V and 1 base for J; bases not matched to a gene: 2. The CDR3 runs 14 residues. CDR1 is SEHNR, CDR2 FQNEAQ, per germline (reference sequence). CDR3 region: CASSFGQENTEAFF. CDR3 DNA sequence: TGTGCCAGCAGCTTCGGACAGGAGAACACTGAAGCTTTCTTT.

The chain couples TRBV27 to TRBJ2-7; perhaps TRBD2 as D (5 bases). This CDR3 comprises 15 residues. Germline V gene lookup returns CDR1 MNHEY and CDR2 SMNVEV (reference sequence). Trimming pared 1 base from V and 1 base from J, leaving 11 bases between. CDR3 amino acids: CASSLYGRVSYEQYF. CDR3 coding DNA: TGTGCCAGCAGTTTATACGGGCGGGTATCCTACGAGCAGTACTTC.

The V and J genes are TRBV9 and TRBJ1-2; 7 bases are shared with TRBD1. Per the germline V gene, CDR1 is SGDLS and CDR2 is YYNGEE. The V and J ends lost 6 bases and 8 bases, in that order; junction bases with no gene match: 10. CDR3 size: 13 residues. CDR3 sequence: CASTGQVPRGYTF. Written as DNA, the CDR3 is TGTGCCAGCACCGGACAGGTCCCGAGAGGCTACACCTTC.

This clone was seen just once. This chain links TRBV27 with TRBJ1-1; no reliable D call. Per germline, CDR1 MNHEY and CDR2 SMNVEV (reference sequence). V was clipped by 2 bases and J by 1 base, with 5 bases between them. The CDR3 is 13 residues long. CDR3 in amino acids: CASSLIRNTEAFF. CDR3 coding DNA: TGTGCCAGCAGTTTAATCAGGAACACTGAAGCTTTCTTT.

The chain links TRBV4-1 to TRBJ2-1, with TRBD1 as a possible D gene (6 bases). Germline CDR1 is MGHRA and CDR2 is YSYEKL. With 0 bases removed from V and 6 bases from J, the gap between germline ends came to 12 bases. This CDR3 contains 15 residues. The CDR3, as DNA: TGCGCCAGCAGCCAAGAACAGGGATTTCGCAATGAGCAGTTCTTC. This encodes CASSQEQGFRNEQFF.

In this sample, this clone turned up a few times. J is TRBJ2-2 and V is TRBV4-2; 7 bases map to TRBD2. J gave up 8 bases and V 0 bases, and 9 bases lay outside the gene matches. Germline CDR1 reads LGHNA; CDR2 reads YNFKEQ. The CDR3 runs 16 residues. In DNA, the CDR3 is TGTGCCAGCAGCCAAGAGGGAGGGAGGAAGAGAGGGGAGCTGTTTTTT. It translates to CASSQEGGRKRGELFF.

The rearrangement uses TRBV7-2 and TRBJ2-1; TRBD1 matches 7 bases. Germline CDR1 and CDR2: SGHTA and FQGNSA. The CDR3 runs 15 residues. The V segment lost 5 bases and the J segment 2 bases; nucleotides outside the gene matches: 6. CDR3 region: CASSADRVTYNEQFF. The CDR3 DNA sequence: TGTGCCAGCAGCGCCGACAGGGTCACCTACAATGAGCAGTTCTTC.

The chain carries TRBV6-1 and TRBJ1-4; the D is unclear. V lost 7 bases and J lost 5, with 14 bases in between. The CDR3 runs to 14 residues. The V gene's germline CDR1 is MNHNS and CDR2 SASEGT. CDR3 bases: TGTGCCAGCAATATGGGCCAATGGAATGAAAAACTGTTTTTT. This gives the protein CASNMGQWNEKLFF.

The chain combines TRBV7-2 with TRBJ1-1; a possible D gene is TRBD1 (6 bases). V lost 3 bases and J lost 5, with 10 bases in between. CDR3 length: 13 amino acids. CDR1 SGHTA and CDR2 FQGNSA come from the germline V gene. The chain's CDR3 is CASSLTGETEAFF. As DNA, the CDR3 is TGTGCCAGCAGCTTGACAGGCGAGACTGAAGCTTTCTTT.

The genes are TRBV5-5 and TRBJ2-5; 9 bases align to TRBD2. This CDR3 is built from 16 residues. The germline gives CDR1 SGHKS, CDR2 YYEKEE (reference sequence). V lost 4 bases and J lost 1; bases outside the gene matches: 8. In DNA form, the CDR3 reads TGTGCCAGCAGCCTACTAGCGGGCGTTCTCCAAGAGACCCAGTACTTC. It translates to CASSLLAGVLQETQYF.

This clone was seen a single time. V and J are TRBV13 and TRBJ2-7, with TRBD2 identical over 12 bases. This CDR3 spans 15 amino acids. V lost 5 bases to trimming and J lost 3 bases; unmatched junction nucleotides: 5. Germline CDR1 reads PRHDT; CDR2 reads FYEKMQ (reference sequence). In DNA form, the CDR3 reads TGTGCCAGCAGCGGATGGACTAGCGGGGTCTACGAGCAGTACTTC. Residues: CASSGWTSGVYEQYF.

This rearrangement joins TRBV18 to TRBJ1-5; TRBD1 matches 8 bases. The length of the CDR3 is 13 residues. Trimming cost V 10 bases and J 5 bases; bases outside gene matches: 7. Per germline, CDR1 KGHSH and CDR2 LQKENI. The CDR3 loop reads CATTQGAHQPQHF. The DNA of the CDR3 is TGTGCCACCACTCAGGGGGCGCATCAGCCCCAGCATTTT.

The CDR3 region has the DNA TGTGCCAGTAGTATGCCGGGGGGCGATCAGCCCCAGCATTTT. As protein: CASSMPGGDQPQHF. The chain links TRBV19 to TRBJ1-5; TRBD1 might be the D (6 bases). Germline V gives CDR1 LNHDA, CDR2 SQIVND (reference sequence). This CDR3 comprises 14 residues. The V gene lost 3 bases and the J gene lost 5 bases, with 11 bases spanning the gap.

Here the CDR3 DNA reads TGTGCCAGCAGCGACCGGGACAGGGGAGCCGAGCAGTACTTC. This codes for CASSDRDRGAEQYF. The gene calls are TRBV9 and TRBJ2-7; 10 positions match TRBD1. Germline CDR1 SGDLS, CDR2 YYNGEE. This CDR3 is 14 amino acids long. V dropped 3 bases and J dropped 6; count of bases not matched to a gene: 6.

The V call is TRBV27, the J call TRBJ2-5, with no clear D. With 5 bases removed from V and 2 bases from J, the gap between germline ends came to 9 bases. The CDR3 contains 13 residues. Per germline, CDR1 MNHEY and CDR2 SMNVEV (reference sequence). The CDR3 DNA sequence: TGTGCCAGCAGTCAAACACCTCAAGAGACCCAGTACTTC. Its protein product is CASSQTPQETQYF.

V and J are TRBV28 and TRBJ1-5, with D unresolved. CDR1 MDHEN and CDR2 SYDVKM come from the germline V gene. Trimming took 6 bases from V and 7 from J, leaving 16 bases between them. This CDR3 is 14 amino acids long. CDR3 sequence (DNA): TGTGCCAGCAGGCCCGGGTCCTTTAGCCAGCCCCAGCATTTT. Translating gives CASRPGSFSQPQHF. The full variable domain, rest sourced from reference TRBV28 and TRBJ1-5, is DVKVTQSSRYLVKRTGEKVFLECVQDMDHENMFWYRQDPGLGLRLIYFSYDVKMKEKGDIPEGYSVSREKKERFSLILESASTNQTSMYLCASRPGSFSQPQHFGDGTRLSIL.

This clone was found once. The chain carries TRBV13 and TRBJ2-1; D may be TRBD2 (6 bases). Trimming took 0 bases from V and 0 from J, leaving 6 bases between them. The CDR3 is 15 residues long. Germline V gene sequence: CDR1 PRHDT, CDR2 FYEKMQ (reference sequence). The CDR3 bases are TGTGCCAGCAGCTTAGGCGGGAGCTCCTACAATGAGCAGTTCTTC. It codes for CASSLGGSSYNEQFF. Together with reference TRBV13 and TRBJ2-1, the CDR3 gives the full variable domain: AAGVIQSPRHLIKEKRETATLKCYPIPRHDTVYWYQQGPGQDPQFLISFYEKMQSDKGSIPDRFSAQQFSDYHSELNMSSLELGDSALYFCASSLGGSSYNEQFFGPGTRLTVL.

A single count supports this clone. CDR3 protein: CASSIQGAANEKLFF. CDR3 in DNA: TGTGCCAGTAGTATACAGGGGGCGGCAAATGAAAAACTGTTTTTT. V is TRBV19 and J is TRBJ1-4; 8 nucleotides align to TRBD1. Unmatched junction bases numbered 4, after V lost 2 bases and J lost 5 bases. The CDR3 runs 15 residues. Germline assignment: CDR1 LNHDA and CDR2 SQIVND (reference sequence).

The chain has TRBV30 and TRBJ2-1, with 10 bases identical to TRBD2. The V segment lost 2 bases and the J segment 10 bases; nucleotides outside the gene matches: 8. CDR1 GTSNPN and CDR2 SVGIG come from the germline V gene (reference sequence). The length of the CDR3 is 14 residues. The CDR3 DNA follows: TGTGCCTGGAGTTGGCTAGCGGGAGCAGGGGAGCAGTTCTTC. It is translated as CAWSWLAGAGEQFF.

For the CDR3, the DNA is TGTGCCAGCAGGGGGGACAGGGCAGAAGAGCAGTACTTC. Translated, it gives CASRGDRAEEQYF. The rearrangement uses TRBV27 and TRBJ2-7; 9 bases align to TRBD1. CDR1 and CDR2 from the germline V gene are MNHEY and SMNVEV (reference sequence). Losses at the gene ends were 6 bases for V and 7 bases for J; bases not matched to a gene: 7. The CDR3 runs to 13 residues.

This chain links TRBV5-4 with TRBJ2-2; D is undetermined. The germline V gene encodes CDR1 SGHNT and CDR2 YYREEE (reference sequence). The CDR3 covers 15 residues. V was shortened by 0 bases and J by 2 bases, with 8 bases between the two germline ends. The CDR3 reads CASSLDMTNTGELFF. CDR3 bases: TGTGCCAGCAGCTTGGACATGACAAACACCGGGGAGCTGTTTTTT.

V usage is TRBV6-5 and J usage is TRBJ2-7, with 9 bases fitting TRBD1. The CDR3 extends over 14 amino acids. V trimming: 6 bases; J trimming: 2 bases; junction bases outside the gene matches: 5. Germline V gene data show CDR1 as MNHEY and CDR2 as SVGAGI. The CDR3 DNA sequence: TGTGCCAGCAGATGGGACAGGGCCGCCTACGAGCAGTACTTC. It is translated as CASRWDRAAYEQYF.

The J gene is TRBJ2-3, the V gene TRBV6-1; no clear D gene. Germline-derived CDR1 and CDR2 are MNHNS and SASEGT. This CDR3 has 13 residues. The germline V and J ends were trimmed by 6 bases and 2 bases, with 9 bases remaining between them. CDR3 region: CASSPEDTDTQYF. As DNA, the CDR3 is TGTGCCAGCAGCCCTGAGGACACAGATACGCAGTATTTT.